These 5 T cell receptor beta chains were all obtained from the same sample, sequenced in a study of beta chain features in type 1 diabetes. Whole-study results and caveats: Across all four CD4+ subsets, people with type 1 diabetes showed modestly shorter TCRB CDR3s.

Sequencing targeted expressed TCRB transcripts, as all isolated RNA had been reverse transcribed. Clones were read by immunoSEQ multiplex PCR, and TCRdb kept only the in-frame ones, dropping some. This table holds about 190,000 clones, approximately 7.8% found once. These receptors' antigens are unknown. The specimen sequenced was central memory CD4+ T cells from blood. Every receptor here comes from a woman aged 40 to 50 with type 1 diabetes.

A few counts support this clone. The chain joins TRBV2 to TRBJ1-5, with D perhaps TRBD1 (5 bases). The CDR3 spans 13 residues. Germline CDR1 SNHLY, CDR2 FYNNEI. V was pared by 5 bases and J by 7 bases, with 12 bases between. CDR3 in amino acids: CASSNGGTQPQHF. The DNA of the CDR3 is TGTGCCAGCAGTAACGGGGGAACCCAGCCCCAGCATTTT. Together with reference TRBV2 and TRBJ1-5, the CDR3 gives the full variable domain: EPEVTQTPSHQVTQMGQEVILRCVPISNHLYFYWYRQILGQKVEFLVSFYNNEISEKSEIFDDQFSVERPDGSNFTLKIRSTKLEDSAMYFCASSNGGTQPQHFGDGTRLSIL.

The chain couples TRBV6-5 to TRBJ2-1; maybe TRBD2 (6 bases). V lost 0 bases, J lost 9 bases, and 12 bases lay in between. Germline lookup yields CDR1 MNHEY and CDR2 SVGAGI. The CDR3 has 14 residues. CDR3 residues: CASSYSISGVEQFF. CDR3 coding DNA: TGTGCCAGCAGTTACTCGATTTCGGGGGTTGAGCAGTTCTTC.

The chain has TRBV4-3 and TRBJ1-1, with TRBD1 matching 10 bases. The CDR3 spans 17 residues. Trimming removed 4 bases from V and 6 bases from J; junction bases left unmatched: 14. Germline CDR1 and CDR2: LGHNA and YSLEER. This chain's CDR3 is CASSPGQGREVEAEAFF. CDR3 nucleotides: TGCGCCAGCAGCCCGGGACAGGGGAGAGAAGTGGAGGCTGAAGCTTTCTTT.

This clone was counted ten times or more. The V call is TRBV7-3, the J call TRBJ2-1; 8 nucleotides match TRBD2. The V gene's germline CDR1 is SGHTA and CDR2 FQGTGA. The junction had 16 bases not matched to a gene; V was cut back by 5 bases and J by 7 bases. The CDR3 length is 17 residues. The DNA of the CDR3 is TGTGCCAGCAGCCTCTTGCCCGCGGGGGGCCGAGGAAATGAGCAGTTCTTC. Amino acid sequence: CASSLLPAGGRGNEQFF.

This clone turned up a few times. The gene calls are TRBV5-1 and TRBJ2-7; the D gene is possibly TRBD2 (5 bases). Trimming took off 0 bases at V and 6 bases at J, with 13 bases between the two ends. The V gene's germline CDR1 is SGHRS and CDR2 YFSETQ. This CDR3 has 14 amino acids. The chain's CDR3 is CASSLGGPPGEQYF. The CDR3 bases are TGCGCCAGCAGCTTGGGAGGGCCCCCCGGCGAGCAGTACTTC.